The table lists the clone carrying this TCR beta chain with a few counts. The antigen is unknown. This record comes from a study of shared clonotypes between healthy human individuals. Findings and limits, study-wide: In a handful of donors, about 5% of naive CD4 clonotypes appeared in common.

The germline CDR1 and CDR2 sequences are LNHDA and SQIVND (reference sequence). The CDR3 covers 14 residues. Deletions cut 5 bases from V and 6 bases from J, with 16 bases between. Using immunoSEQ multiplex PCR, the repertoire was profiled, and TCRdb retains in-frame clones only, with some absent. The sample consists of some 2.3 million clones, 85% to 95% of them appearing once. The specimen was naive CD4+ T cells from PBMCs. Sample subset: CD45RA+ positively selected. The V and J genes are TRBV19 and TRBJ1-1; weak D call: TRBD1 (6 bases). This receptor was identified in a young man in good health. Some clones in this sample may be carry-over from other donors' samples. CDR3 region: CASSLPGAHAEAFF. The DNA of the CDR3 is TGTGCCAGTAGTCTACCAGGGGCGCACGCTGAAGCTTTCTTT.